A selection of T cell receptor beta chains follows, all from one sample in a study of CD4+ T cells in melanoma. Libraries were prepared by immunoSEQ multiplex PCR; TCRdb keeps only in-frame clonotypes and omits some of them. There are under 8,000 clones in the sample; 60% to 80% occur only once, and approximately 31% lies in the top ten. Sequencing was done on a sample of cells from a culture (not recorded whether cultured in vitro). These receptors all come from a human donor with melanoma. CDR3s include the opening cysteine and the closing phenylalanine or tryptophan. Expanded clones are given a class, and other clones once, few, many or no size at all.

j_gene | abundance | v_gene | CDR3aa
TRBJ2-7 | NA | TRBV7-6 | CASSLVGPPYEQYF
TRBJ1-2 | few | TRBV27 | CASTSGQANYGYTF
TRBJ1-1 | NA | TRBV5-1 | CASSWQGTNTEAFF
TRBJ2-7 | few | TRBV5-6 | CASSLDVGTSEQYF
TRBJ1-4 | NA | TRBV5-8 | CATRQGANEKLFF
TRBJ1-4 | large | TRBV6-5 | CASSYYPRTVTEKLFF
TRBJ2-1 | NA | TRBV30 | CAWTSGTINEQFF
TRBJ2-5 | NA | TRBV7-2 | CASSLGAQKETQYF
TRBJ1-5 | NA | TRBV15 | CATSIWEFNSNQPQHF
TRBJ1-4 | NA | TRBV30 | CAWMGREGKLFF
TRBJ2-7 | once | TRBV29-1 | CSAWTSGYEQYF
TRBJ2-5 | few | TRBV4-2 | CASSQGLGGLKRQESQYF
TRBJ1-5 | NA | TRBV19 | CASRKDRNQPQHF
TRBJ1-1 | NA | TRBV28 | CASSLEGRVTEAFF
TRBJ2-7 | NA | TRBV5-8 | CASSFRQAGYEQYF
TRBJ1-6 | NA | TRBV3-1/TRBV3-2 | CASSQGQENSPLHF
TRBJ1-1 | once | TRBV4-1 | CASSPGATEAFF
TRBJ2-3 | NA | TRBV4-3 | CASSQDPGTSTDTQYF
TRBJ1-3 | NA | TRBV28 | CASSLGPSGGRSGNTIYF
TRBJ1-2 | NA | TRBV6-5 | CASRLYDSYNYGYTF
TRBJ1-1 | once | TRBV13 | CASSPSAGTEAFF
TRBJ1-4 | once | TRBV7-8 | CASTAGSVNEKLFF
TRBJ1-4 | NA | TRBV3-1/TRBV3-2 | CASSQGWVFEKLFF